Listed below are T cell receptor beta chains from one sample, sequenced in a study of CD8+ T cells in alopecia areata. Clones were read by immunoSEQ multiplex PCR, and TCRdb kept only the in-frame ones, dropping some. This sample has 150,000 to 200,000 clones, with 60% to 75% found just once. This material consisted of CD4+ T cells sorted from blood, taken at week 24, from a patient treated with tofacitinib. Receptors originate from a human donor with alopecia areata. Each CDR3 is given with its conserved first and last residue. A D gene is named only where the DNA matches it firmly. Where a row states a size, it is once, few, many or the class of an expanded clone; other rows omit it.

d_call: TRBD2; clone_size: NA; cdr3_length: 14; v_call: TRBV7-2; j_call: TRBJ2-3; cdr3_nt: TGTGCCAGCAGCTTTCCCGGGACTAGCCGGGGTGGGTATTTT; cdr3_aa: CASSFPGTSRGGYF
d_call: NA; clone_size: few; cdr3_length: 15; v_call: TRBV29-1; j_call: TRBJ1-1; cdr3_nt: TGCAGCGTTGTATTTTCAGGTCGAAGTGGGACTGAAGCTTTCTTT; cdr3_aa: CSVVFSGRSGTEAFF
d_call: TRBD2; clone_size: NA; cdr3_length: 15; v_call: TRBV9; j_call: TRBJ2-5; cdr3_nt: TGTGCCAGCAGCGTCTTGCGGGGGGGCATAGAGACCCAGTACTTC; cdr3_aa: CASSVLRGGIETQYF
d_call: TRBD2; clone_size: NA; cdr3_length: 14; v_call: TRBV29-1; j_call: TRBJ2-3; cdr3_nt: TGCAGCGTAAGGACTAGCGGGATGGCAGATACGCAGTATTTT; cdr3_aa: CSVRTSGMADTQYF
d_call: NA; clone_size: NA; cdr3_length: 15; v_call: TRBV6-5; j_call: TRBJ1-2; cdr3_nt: TGTGCCAGCAGCCCCCTCCGCCAGGGTGGCTATGGCTACACCTTC; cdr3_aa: CASSPLRQGGYGYTF
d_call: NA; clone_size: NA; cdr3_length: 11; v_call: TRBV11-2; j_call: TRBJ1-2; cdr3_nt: TGTGCCAGCAGCTTCGGGTCGGGCTACACCTTC; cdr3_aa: CASSFGSGYTF
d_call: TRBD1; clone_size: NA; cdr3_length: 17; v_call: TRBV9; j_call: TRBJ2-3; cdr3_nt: TGTGCCAGCAGCGCCGTGTTTGGGACAGGTCGCACAGATACGCAGTATTTT; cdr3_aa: CASSAVFGTGRTDTQYF
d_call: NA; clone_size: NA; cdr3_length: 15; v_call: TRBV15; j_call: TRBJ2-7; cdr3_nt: TGTGCCACCAGCAGAGATAGGCCAGGGGTTGCCGAGCAGTACTTC; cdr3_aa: CATSRDRPGVAEQYF
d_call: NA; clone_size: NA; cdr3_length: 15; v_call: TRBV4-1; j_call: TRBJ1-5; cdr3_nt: TGCGCCAGCAGCCAAGAGGGGACGATAGCTCAGCCCCAGCATTTT; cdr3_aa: CASSQEGTIAQPQHF
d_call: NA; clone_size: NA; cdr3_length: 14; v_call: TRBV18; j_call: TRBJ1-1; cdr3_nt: TGTGCCAGCTCCCCTGGTGACATGAACACTGAAGCTTTCTTT; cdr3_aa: CASSPGDMNTEAFF
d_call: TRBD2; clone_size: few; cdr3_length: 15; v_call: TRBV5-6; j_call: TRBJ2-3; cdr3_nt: TGTGCCAGCAGCGAAGGACTAGGTTTCACAGATACGCAGTATTTT; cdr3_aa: CASSEGLGFTDTQYF
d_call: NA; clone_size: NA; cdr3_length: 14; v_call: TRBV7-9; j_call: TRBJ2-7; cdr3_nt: TGTGCCAGCAGCTTGGCTGCGGGGTACTACGAGCAGTACTTC; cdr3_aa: CASSLAAGYYEQYF
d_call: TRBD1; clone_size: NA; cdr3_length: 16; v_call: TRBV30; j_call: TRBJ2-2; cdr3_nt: TGTGCCTCCCCAAAATGGACAGGGTCGGACACCGGGGAGCTGTTTTTT; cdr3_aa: CASPKWTGSDTGELFF
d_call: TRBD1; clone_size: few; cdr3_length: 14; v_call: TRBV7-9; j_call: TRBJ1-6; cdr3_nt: TGTGCCAGCAGCTCCGGGACAGGGAATTCACCCCTCCACTTT; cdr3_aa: CASSSGTGNSPLHF
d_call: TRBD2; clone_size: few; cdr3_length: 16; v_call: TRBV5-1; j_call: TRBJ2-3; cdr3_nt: TGCGCCAGCAGCTACTCATTAGCGGGGCGCACAGATACGCAGTATTTT; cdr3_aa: CASSYSLAGRTDTQYF
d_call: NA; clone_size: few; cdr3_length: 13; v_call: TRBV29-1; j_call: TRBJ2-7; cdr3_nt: TGCAGCGTAGTCGACAGGAGCTCCTACGAGCAGTACTTC; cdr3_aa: CSVVDRSSYEQYF
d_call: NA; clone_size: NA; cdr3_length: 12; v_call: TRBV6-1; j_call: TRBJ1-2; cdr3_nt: TGTGCCAGCAGTGTAGGGGTCTATGGCTACACCTTC; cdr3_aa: CASSVGVYGYTF
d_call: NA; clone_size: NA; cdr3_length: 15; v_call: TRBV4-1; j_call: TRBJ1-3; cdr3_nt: TGCGCCAGCAGCCAAGATAAAACTGCTGGAAACACCATATATTTT; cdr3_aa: CASSQDKTAGNTIYF
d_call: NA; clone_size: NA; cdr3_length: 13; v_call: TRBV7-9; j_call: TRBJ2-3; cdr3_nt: TGTGCCAGCAGCTTAGACGTGGCAGATACGCAGTATTTT; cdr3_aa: CASSLDVADTQYF
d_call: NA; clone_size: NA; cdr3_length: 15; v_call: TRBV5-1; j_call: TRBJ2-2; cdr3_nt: TGCGCCAGCAGCTTGGGGCAGGCGGACACCGGGGAGCTGTTTTTT; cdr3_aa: CASSLGQADTGELFF
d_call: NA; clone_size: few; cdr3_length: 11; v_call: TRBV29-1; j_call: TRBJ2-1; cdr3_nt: TGCAGCGTTGAGTCCTACAATGAGCAGTTCTTC; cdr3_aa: CSVESYNEQFF
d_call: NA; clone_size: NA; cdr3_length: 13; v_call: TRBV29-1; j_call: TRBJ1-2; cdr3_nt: TGCAGCGTTGAAGGCCGGGGGAGGTATGGCTACACCTTC; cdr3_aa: CSVEGRGRYGYTF
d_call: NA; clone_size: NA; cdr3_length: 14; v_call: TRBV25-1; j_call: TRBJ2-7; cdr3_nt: TGTGCCAGCAGTGACCACCATTCGGGGTCCGAGCAGTACTTC; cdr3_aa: CASSDHHSGSEQYF
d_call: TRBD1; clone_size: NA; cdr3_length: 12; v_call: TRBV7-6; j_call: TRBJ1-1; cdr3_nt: TGTGCCAGCAGCTTCCGACAGGGTAGGGCTTTCTTT; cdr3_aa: CASSFRQGRAFF
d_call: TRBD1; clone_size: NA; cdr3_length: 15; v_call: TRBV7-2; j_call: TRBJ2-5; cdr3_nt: TGTGCCAGCAGGGGACAGGGGGACGCATGGGATACCCAGTACTTC; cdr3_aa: CASRGQGDAWDTQYF
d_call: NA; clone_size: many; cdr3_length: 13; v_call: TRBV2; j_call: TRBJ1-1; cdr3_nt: TGTGCCAGCAGTGAAGTTAATCGGGGGGAAGCTTTCTTT; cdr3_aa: CASSEVNRGEAFF
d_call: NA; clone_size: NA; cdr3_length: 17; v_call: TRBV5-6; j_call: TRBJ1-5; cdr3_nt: TGTGCCAGCAGCTTGCGCGGTGTAAGGGGGAGCAATCAGCCCCAGCATTTT; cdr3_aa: CASSLRGVRGSNQPQHF
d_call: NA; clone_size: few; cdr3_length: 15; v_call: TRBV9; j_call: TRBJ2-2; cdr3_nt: TGTGCCAGCAGCGTCACAGCGGGCCACACCGGGGAGCTGTTTTTT; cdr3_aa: CASSVTAGHTGELFF
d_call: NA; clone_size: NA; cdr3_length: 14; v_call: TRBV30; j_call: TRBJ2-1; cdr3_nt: TGTGCCTGGAGTGTTTTTCTAGCTAGCTATGAGCAGTTCTTC; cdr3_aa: CAWSVFLASYEQFF
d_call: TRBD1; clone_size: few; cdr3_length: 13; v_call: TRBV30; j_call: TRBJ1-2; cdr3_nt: TGTGCCTGCCGACAGGGTTTGGACTATGGCTACACCTTC; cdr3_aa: CACRQGLDYGYTF
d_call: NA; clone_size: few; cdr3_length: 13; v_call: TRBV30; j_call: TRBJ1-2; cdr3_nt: TGTGCCTGGAGTTCACAGGGATCCTATGGCTACACCTTC; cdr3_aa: CAWSSQGSYGYTF
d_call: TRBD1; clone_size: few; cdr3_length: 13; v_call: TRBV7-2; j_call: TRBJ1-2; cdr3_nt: TGTGCCAGCAGCTTGGGACAGTTAGTGGGCTACACCTTC; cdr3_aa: CASSLGQLVGYTF
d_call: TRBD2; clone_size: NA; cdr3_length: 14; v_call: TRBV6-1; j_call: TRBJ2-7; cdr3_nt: TGTGCCAGCAGCCCTAGCGGGGTCCTCTACGAGCAGTACTTC; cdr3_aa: CASSPSGVLYEQYF